In its sample, the clone carrying this T cell receptor beta chain was seen a few times. This record belongs to a study of blood T cell repertoires in COVID-19. The protocol was immunoSEQ multiplex PCR, while the TCRdb copy is restricted to in-frame clones and leaves out a portion. The table lists about 240,000 clones, roughly 81% of them singletons, with around 7.2% in the top ten. V gave up 4 bases and J gave up 0 bases, with 7 bases separating them. CDR3 length equals 13 residues. Germline-derived CDR1 and CDR2 are GTSNPN and SVGIG (reference sequence). Seattle's enrolled individuals joined amid active infection and were then monitored longitudinally.

The genes are TRBV30 and TRBJ1-3; no clear D gene. The sequencing input was peripheral blood. This receptor was taken from a woman older than 75 with COVID-19, enrolled during active disease. CDR3 loop: CAWTQNSGNTIYF. CDR3 bases: TGTGCCTGGACCCAGAACTCTGGAAACACCATATATTTT.